A selection of T cell receptor beta chains follows, all from one sample in a study of blood T cell repertoires in COVID-19. TCRdb keeps only in-frame clones here, not all; method: immunoSEQ multiplex PCR. The data contain some 240,000 clones, around nine tenths of them singletons. The specimen sequenced was PBMCs or T cells enriched from blood (not recorded which). The source is a woman aged 40 to 50 who had been exposed to COVID-19. The CDR3 runs from the conserved cysteine through the conserved F or W. Fields, in order: V gene, clone size, J gene, D gene, CDR3 protein, CDR3 DNA. A D gene is named only where the DNA matches it firmly. Size values are once, few and many counts, or a class for expanded clones, and some rows have none.

TRBV5-8	.	TRBJ1-5	.	CASSLEGGSNQPQHF	TGTGCCAGCAGCTTGGAAGGAGGGAGCAATCAGCCCCAGCATTTT
TRBV7-2	.	TRBJ1-2	.	CASSFERGTGYGYTF	TGTGCCAGCAGCTTCGAGCGGGGGACGGGGTATGGCTACACCTTC
TRBV10-3	.	TRBJ2-2	TRBD2	CAISISGSPPGELFF	TGTGCCATCAGTATTAGCGGGAGCCCCCCCGGGGAGCTGTTTTTT
TRBV13	.	TRBJ2-5	.	CASSLSPGQMTQYF	TGTGCCAGCAGCTTATCCCCAGGACAAATGACCCAGTACTTC
TRBV9	.	TRBJ2-2	.	CASSASSEELFF	TGTGCCAGCAGCGCCTCTAGCGAGGAGCTGTTTTTT
TRBV29-1	.	TRBJ1-4	TRBD1	CSVETGGNEKLFF	TGCAGCGTAGAGACAGGGGGAAATGAAAAACTGTTTTTT
TRBV18	.	TRBJ1-6	.	CASSPAGESSPLHF	TGTGCCAGCTCACCAGCAGGGGAGAGTTCACCCCTCCACTTT
TRBV2	.	TRBJ1-2	TRBD1	CASRDRVSNYGYTF	TGTGCCAGCAGAGACAGGGTGTCAAACTATGGCTACACCTTC
TRBV4-2	.	TRBJ1-6	.	CASSQGEGSNNSPLHF	TGTGCCAGCAGCCAGGGGGAGGGGAGTAATAATTCACCCCTCCACTTT
TRBV6-5	.	TRBJ1-4	.	CASSYSGVLANEKLFF	TGTGCCAGCAGTTACTCGGGCGTACTGGCTAATGAAAAACTGTTTTTT
TRBV9	.	TRBJ2-2	TRBD2	CASSVGIGGRAPGELFF	TGTGCCAGCAGCGTAGGTATCGGCGGGAGGGCGCCCGGGGAGCTGTTTTTT
TRBV19	.	TRBJ1-1	.	CASSIATDTFEAFF	TGTGCCAGTAGTATAGCTACGGACACCTTTGAAGCTTTCTTT
TRBV7-9	few	TRBJ1-1	.	CASSPIGVAGYTEAFF	TGTGCCAGCAGCCCAATCGGGGTTGCGGGATACACTGAAGCTTTCTTT
TRBV15	.	TRBJ1-2	TRBD1	CATSNPGQGFYGYTF	TGTGCCACCAGCAACCCGGGACAGGGGTTTTATGGCTACACCTTC
TRBV28	.	TRBJ1-2	TRBD1	CASRRTGDVLGYTF	TGTGCCAGCAGAAGGACAGGTGACGTCCTCGGCTACACCTTC
TRBV11-2	.	TRBJ1-4	TRBD1	CASSWDRGFNEKLFF	TGTGCCAGCAGCTGGGACAGGGGTTTTAATGAAAAACTGTTTTTT